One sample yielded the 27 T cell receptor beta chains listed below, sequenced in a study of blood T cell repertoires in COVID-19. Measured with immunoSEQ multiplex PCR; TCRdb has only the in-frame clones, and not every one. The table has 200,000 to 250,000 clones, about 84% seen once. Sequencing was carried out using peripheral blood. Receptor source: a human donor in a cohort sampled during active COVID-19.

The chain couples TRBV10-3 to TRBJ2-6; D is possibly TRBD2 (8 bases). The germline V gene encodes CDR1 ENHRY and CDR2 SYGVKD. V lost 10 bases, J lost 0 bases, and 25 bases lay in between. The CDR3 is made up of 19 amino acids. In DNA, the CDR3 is TGTGCCACCGGGGGGGGACAGAGTCTGGCCCTCTCTGGGGCCAACGTCCTGACTTTC. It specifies CATGGGQSLALSGANVLTF.

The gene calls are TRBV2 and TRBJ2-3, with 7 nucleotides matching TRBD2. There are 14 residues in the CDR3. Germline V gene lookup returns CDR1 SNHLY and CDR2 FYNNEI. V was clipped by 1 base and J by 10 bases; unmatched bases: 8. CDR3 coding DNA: TGTGCCAGCAGTGAAGGACGGGGGGATAAAGCGCAGTATTTT. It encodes CASSEGRGDKAQYF.

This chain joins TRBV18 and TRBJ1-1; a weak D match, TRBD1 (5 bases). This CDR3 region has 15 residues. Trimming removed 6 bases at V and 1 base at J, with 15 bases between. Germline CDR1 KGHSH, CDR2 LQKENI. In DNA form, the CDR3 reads TGTGCCAGCTCCCAGGGCTACCAGGGGAACACTGAAGCTTTCTTT. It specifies CASSQGYQGNTEAFF.

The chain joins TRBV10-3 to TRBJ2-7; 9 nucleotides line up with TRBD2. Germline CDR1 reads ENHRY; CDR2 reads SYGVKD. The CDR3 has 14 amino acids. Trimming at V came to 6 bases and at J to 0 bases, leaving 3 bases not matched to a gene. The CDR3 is CAISEAGGSYEQYF. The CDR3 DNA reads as TGTGCCATCAGCGAAGCGGGGGGCTCCTACGAGCAGTACTTC.

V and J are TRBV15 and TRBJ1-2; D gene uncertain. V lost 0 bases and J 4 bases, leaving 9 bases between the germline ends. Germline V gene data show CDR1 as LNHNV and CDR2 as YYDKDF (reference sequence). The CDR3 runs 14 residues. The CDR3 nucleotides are TGTGCCACCAGCAGAGATCTATCCTCCTATGGCTACACCTTC. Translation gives CATSRDLSSYGYTF.

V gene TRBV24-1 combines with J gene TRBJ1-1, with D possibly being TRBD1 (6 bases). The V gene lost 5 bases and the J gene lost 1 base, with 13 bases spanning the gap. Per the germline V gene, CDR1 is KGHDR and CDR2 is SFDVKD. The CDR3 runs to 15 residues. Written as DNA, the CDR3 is TGTGCCACCAGTGGAGCAGGGGCTCGGAACACTGAAGCTTTCTTT. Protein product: CATSGAGARNTEAFF.

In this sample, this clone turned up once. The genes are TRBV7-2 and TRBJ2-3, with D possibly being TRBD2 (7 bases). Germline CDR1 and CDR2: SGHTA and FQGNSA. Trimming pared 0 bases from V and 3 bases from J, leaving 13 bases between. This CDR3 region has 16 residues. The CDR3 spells CASSLAGGLYTDTQYF. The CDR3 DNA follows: TGTGCCAGCAGCTTAGCCGGGGGGCTTTATACAGATACGCAGTATTTT.

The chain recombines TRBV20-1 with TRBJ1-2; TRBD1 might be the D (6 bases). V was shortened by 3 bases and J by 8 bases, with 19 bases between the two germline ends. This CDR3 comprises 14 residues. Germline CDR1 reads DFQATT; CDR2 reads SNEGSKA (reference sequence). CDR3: CSASPGAVFGGYTF. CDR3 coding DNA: TGCAGTGCTAGTCCAGGGGCCGTTTTCGGGGGCTACACCTTC.

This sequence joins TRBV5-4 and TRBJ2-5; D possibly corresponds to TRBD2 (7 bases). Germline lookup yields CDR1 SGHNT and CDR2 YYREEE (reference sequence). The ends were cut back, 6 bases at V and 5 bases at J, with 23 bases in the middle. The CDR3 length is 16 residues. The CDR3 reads CASTPGARLAQETQYF. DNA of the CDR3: TGTGCCAGCACCCCGGGGGCCAGACTAGCTCAGGAGACCCAGTACTTC. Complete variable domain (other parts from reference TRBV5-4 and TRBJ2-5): ETGVTQSPTHLIKTRGQQVTLRCSSQSGHNTVSWYQQALGQGPQFIFQYYREEENGRGNFPPRFSGLQFPNYSSELNVNALELDDSALYLCASTPGARLAQETQYFGPGTRLLVL.

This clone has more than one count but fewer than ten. The DNA of the CDR3 is TGTGCCAGTAGTCCAATTAGACAGGAGCCAACTAATGAAAAACTGTTTTTT. Translated, it gives CASSPIRQEPTNEKLFF. V usage is TRBV19 and J usage is TRBJ1-4, with D possibly being TRBD1 (6 bases). This CDR3 is 17 amino acids long. The germline V gene has CDR1 LNHDA and CDR2 SQIVND (reference sequence). Trimming stripped 5 bases from V and 0 bases from J, with 16 bases between. Supplemented by reference TRBV19 and TRBJ1-4, the full variable domain reads DGGITQSPKYLFRKEGQNVTLSCEQNLNHDAMYWYRQDPGQGLRLIYYSQIVNDFQKGDIAEGYSVSREKKESFPLTVTSAQKNPTAFYLCASSPIRQEPTNEKLFFGSGTQLSVL.

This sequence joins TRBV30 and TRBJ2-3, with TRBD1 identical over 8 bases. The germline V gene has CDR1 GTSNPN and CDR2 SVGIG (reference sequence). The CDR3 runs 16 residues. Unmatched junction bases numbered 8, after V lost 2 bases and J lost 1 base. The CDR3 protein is CAWSQDREEGTDTQYF. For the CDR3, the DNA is TGTGCCTGGAGTCAGGACAGGGAAGAAGGCACAGATACGCAGTATTTT.

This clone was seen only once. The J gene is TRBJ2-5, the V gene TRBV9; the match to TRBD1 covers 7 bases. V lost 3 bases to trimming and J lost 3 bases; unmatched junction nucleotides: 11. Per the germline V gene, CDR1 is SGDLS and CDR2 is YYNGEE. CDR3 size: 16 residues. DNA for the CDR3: TGTGCCAGCAGCGCAATGCCCGTAGGGACAGAAGAGACCCAGTACTTC. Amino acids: CASSAMPVGTEETQYF.

The CDR3 loop reads CASSQRTGAANEKLFF. CDR3 nucleotides: TGTGCCAGCTCACAAAGGACAGGGGCAGCTAATGAAAAACTGTTTTTT. V and J are TRBV18 and TRBJ1-4; 9 bases map to TRBD1. V lost 4 bases, J lost 3 bases, and 6 bases stayed unmatched. Germline lookup yields CDR1 KGHSH and CDR2 LQKENI. The CDR3 is 16 amino acids.

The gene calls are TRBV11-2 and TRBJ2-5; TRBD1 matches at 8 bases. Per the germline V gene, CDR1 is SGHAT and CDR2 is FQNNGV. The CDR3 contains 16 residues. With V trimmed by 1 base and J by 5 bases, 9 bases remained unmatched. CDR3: CASSLAFRGRKETQYF. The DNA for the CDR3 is TGTGCCAGCAGCTTAGCGTTCAGGGGGCGGAAGGAGACCCAGTACTTC.

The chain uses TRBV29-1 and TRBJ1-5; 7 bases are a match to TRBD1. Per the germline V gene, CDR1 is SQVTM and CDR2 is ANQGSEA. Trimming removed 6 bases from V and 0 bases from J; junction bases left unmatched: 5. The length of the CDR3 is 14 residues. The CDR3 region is CSVLQGSSNQPQHF. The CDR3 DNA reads TGCAGCGTGCTACAGGGGTCTAGCAATCAGCCCCAGCATTTT.

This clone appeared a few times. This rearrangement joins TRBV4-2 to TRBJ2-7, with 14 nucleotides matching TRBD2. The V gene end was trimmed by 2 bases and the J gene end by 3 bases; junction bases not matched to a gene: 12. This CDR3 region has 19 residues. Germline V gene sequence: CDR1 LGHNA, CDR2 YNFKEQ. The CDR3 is CASSQRAQTSGRAFYEQYF. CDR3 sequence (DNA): TGTGCCAGCAGCCAAAGGGCTCAGACTAGCGGGAGGGCCTTCTACGAGCAGTACTTC.

In DNA form, the CDR3 reads TGTGCCAGCAGTCGCGAGGGACACCGAGGGGATACGCAGTATTTT. This codes for CASSREGHRGDTQYF. The rearrangement uses TRBV6-5 and TRBJ2-3; TRBD1 is a possible D gene (6 bases). V lost 5 bases and J lost 6, with 18 bases in between. Germline V gene lookup returns CDR1 MNHEY and CDR2 SVGAGI. The CDR3 is made up of 15 amino acids.

This CDR3 is CASSPGLWDNEQFF. DNA for the CDR3: TGTGCCAGCAGTCCGGGACTATGGGATAATGAGCAGTTCTTC. The V and J genes are TRBV2 and TRBJ2-1, with TRBD2 matching 7 bases. Germline loops: CDR1 SNHLY, CDR2 FYNNEI. Losses at the gene ends were 5 bases for V and 7 bases for J; bases not matched to a gene: 8. The CDR3 consists of 14 residues.

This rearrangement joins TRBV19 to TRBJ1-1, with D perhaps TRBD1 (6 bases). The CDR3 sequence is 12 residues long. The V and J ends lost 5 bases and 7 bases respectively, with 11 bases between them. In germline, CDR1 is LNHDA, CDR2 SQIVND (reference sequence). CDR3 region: CASSGRQVEAFF. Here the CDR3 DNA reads TGTGCCAGTAGTGGTAGACAGGTTGAAGCTTTCTTT.

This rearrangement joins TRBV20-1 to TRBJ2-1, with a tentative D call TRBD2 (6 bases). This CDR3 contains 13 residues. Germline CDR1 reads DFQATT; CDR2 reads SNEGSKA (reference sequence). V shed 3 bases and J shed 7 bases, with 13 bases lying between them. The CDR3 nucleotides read TGCAGTGCTAGTTTCCCTCGGGGGAATGAGCAGTTCTTC. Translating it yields CSASFPRGNEQFF.

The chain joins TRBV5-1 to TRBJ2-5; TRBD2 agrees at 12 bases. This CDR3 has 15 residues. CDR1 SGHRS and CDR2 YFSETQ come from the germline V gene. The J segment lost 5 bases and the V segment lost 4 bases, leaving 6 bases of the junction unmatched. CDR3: CASSELAGGVETQYF. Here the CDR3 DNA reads TGCGCCAGCAGCGAACTAGCGGGAGGAGTGGAGACCCAGTACTTC.

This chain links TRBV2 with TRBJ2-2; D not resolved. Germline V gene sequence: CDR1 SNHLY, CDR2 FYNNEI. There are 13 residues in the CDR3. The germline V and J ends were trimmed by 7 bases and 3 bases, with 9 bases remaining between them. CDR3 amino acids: CASTSSYTGELFF. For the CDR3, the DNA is TGTGCCAGCACCAGTAGCTACACCGGGGAGCTGTTTTTT.

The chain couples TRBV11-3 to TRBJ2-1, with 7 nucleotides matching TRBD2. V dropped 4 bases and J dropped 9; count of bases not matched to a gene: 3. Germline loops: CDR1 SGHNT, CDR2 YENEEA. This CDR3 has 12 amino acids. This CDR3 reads CASSSGLGEQFF. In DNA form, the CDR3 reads TGTGCCAGCAGCTCTGGACTAGGTGAGCAGTTCTTC.

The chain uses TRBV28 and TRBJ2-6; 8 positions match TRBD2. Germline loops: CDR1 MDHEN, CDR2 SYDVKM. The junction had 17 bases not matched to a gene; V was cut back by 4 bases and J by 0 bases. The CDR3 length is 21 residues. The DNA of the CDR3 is TGTGCCAGCAGTTCCCGAACGGGGGGGCGTTTTCTCTTCTCTGGGGCCAACGTCCTGACTTTC. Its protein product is CASSSRTGGRFLFSGANVLTF.

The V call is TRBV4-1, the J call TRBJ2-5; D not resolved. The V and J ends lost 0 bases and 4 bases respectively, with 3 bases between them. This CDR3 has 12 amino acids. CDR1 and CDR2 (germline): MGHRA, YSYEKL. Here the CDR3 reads CASSQDLETQYF. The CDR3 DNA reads TGCGCCAGCAGCCAAGATCTAGAGACCCAGTACTTC.

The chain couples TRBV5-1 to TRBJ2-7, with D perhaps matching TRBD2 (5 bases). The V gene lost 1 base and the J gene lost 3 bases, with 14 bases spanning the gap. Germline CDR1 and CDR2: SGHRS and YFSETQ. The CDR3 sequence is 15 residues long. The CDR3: CASSLRSSADYEQYF. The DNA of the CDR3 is TGCGCCAGCAGCTTGAGAAGTAGCGCCGACTACGAGCAGTACTTC.

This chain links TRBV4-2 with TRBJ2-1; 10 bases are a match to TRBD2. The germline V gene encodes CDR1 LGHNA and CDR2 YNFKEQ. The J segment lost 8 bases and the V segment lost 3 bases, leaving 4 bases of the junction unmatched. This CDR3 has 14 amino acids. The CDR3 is CASSHPSGGDEQFF. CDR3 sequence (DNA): TGTGCCAGCAGCCATCCTAGCGGGGGCGATGAGCAGTTCTTC.